A selection of T cell receptor beta chains follows, all from one sample in a study of regulatory T cells in long-lasting Graves disease. From the multiplex PCR reads, TCRdb called clonotypes with MiXCR, one entry per CDR3 protein. The sample lists fewer than 650,000 distinct CDR3 sequences, roughly 16% occurring once. The same data also contributed to another study, on T cells in Graves' hyperthyroidism and ophthalmopathy.

The starting material was peripheral blood mononuclear cells (PBMCs), obtained at new diagnosis, from a patient treated with antithyroid drugs. The receptors stem from a young man with Graves disease. Each CDR3 is given with its conserved first and last residue. D genes are given only for firm matches. The size entry is marked missing in some rows and otherwise reads once, few, many or a size class.

cdr3_aa: CASSFRGAPNSPLHF
cdr3_nt: TGTGCCAGCAGTTTTAGAGGGGCGCCGAATTCACCCCTCCACTTT
d_call: .
clone_size: few
v_call: TRBV28
j_call: TRBJ1-6

cdr3_aa: CASNQGAGGYGYTF
cdr3_nt: TGCGCCAGCAACCAGGGGGCTGGAGGCTATGGCTACACCTTC
d_call: TRBD1
clone_size: many
v_call: TRBV5-1
j_call: TRBJ1-2

cdr3_aa: CASSDEGLGNQPQHF
cdr3_nt: TGTGCCAGCAGTGACGAGGGATTGGGCAATCAGCCCCAGCATTTT
d_call: .
clone_size: many
v_call: TRBV2
j_call: TRBJ1-5

cdr3_aa: CASSGTGTGDFPYEQYF
cdr3_nt: TGCGCCAGCAGCGGGACCGGGACGGGGGACTTCCCCTACGAGCAGTACTTC
d_call: .
clone_size: once
v_call: TRBV5-1
j_call: TRBJ2-7

cdr3_aa: CASSETASNQPQHF
cdr3_nt: TGTGCCAGCAGTGAAACAGCTAGCAATCAGCCCCAGCATTTT
d_call: .
clone_size: many
v_call: TRBV2
j_call: TRBJ1-5

cdr3_aa: CASSSDRTNYGYTF
cdr3_nt: TGTGCCAGCAGCTCGGACAGGACGAACTATGGCTACACCTTC
d_call: TRBD1
clone_size: many
v_call: TRBV12-3/TRBV12-4
j_call: TRBJ1-2

cdr3_aa: CASITQTPGQGELNEQFF
cdr3_nt: TGTGCCAGCATCACCCAGACCCCGGGACAGGGAGAATTGAATGAGCAGTTCTTC
d_call: TRBD1
clone_size: many
v_call: TRBV28
j_call: TRBJ2-1

cdr3_aa: CASSWGPPSTSRTYEQYF
cdr3_nt: TGTGCCAGCAGCTGGGGTCCGCCCTCGACTAGCCGAACCTACGAGCAGTACTTC
d_call: TRBD2
clone_size: .
v_call: TRBV7-6
j_call: TRBJ2-7

cdr3_aa: CAISEGGITVASHSGNTIYF
cdr3_nt: TGTGCCATCAGTGAAGGAGGGATCACGGTAGCCTCACACTCTGGAAACACCATATATTTT
d_call: .
clone_size: few
v_call: TRBV10-3
j_call: TRBJ1-3

cdr3_aa: CASSENPRIEGYTF
cdr3_nt: TGTGCCAGCAGTGAAAATCCAAGGATAGAGGGCTACACCTTC
d_call: .
clone_size: many
v_call: TRBV2
j_call: TRBJ1-2

cdr3_aa: CAWTGGWGYTF
cdr3_nt: TGTGCCTGGACGGGGGGCTGGGGCTACACCTTC
d_call: .
clone_size: .
v_call: TRBV30
j_call: TRBJ1-2

cdr3_aa: CASSYPGTPGGDYGYTF
cdr3_nt: TGTGCCAGCAGCTATCCCGGGACACCCGGAGGGGACTATGGCTACACCTTC
d_call: .
clone_size: .
v_call: TRBV12-3/TRBV12-4
j_call: TRBJ1-2

cdr3_aa: CATSDSLKAGGLDEQFF
cdr3_nt: TGTGCCACCAGTGATTCCCTCAAGGCAGGGGGCCTTGATGAGCAGTTCTTC
d_call: TRBD1
clone_size: many
v_call: TRBV24-1
j_call: TRBJ2-1

cdr3_aa: CASSQGSGEQYF
cdr3_nt: TGCGCCAGCAGCCAAGGGTCGGGCGAGCAGTACTTC
d_call: .
clone_size: many
v_call: TRBV4-1
j_call: TRBJ2-7

cdr3_aa: CASSADRGGRYNEQFF
cdr3_nt: TGTGCCAGCAGTGCTGACAGGGGAGGCCGTTACAATGAGCAGTTCTTC
d_call: TRBD1
clone_size: once
v_call: TRBV28
j_call: TRBJ2-1

cdr3_aa: CASSPGTQPREQYF
cdr3_nt: TGTGCCAGCAGCCCCGGGACACAGCCTCGCGAGCAGTACTTC
d_call: .
clone_size: many
v_call: TRBV11-1
j_call: TRBJ2-7

cdr3_aa: CASSQEGGANTGELFF
cdr3_nt: TGTGCCAGCAGCCAAGAAGGGGGCGCGAACACCGGGGAGCTGTTTTTT
d_call: TRBD1
clone_size: .
v_call: TRBV4-2
j_call: TRBJ2-2

cdr3_aa: CASTRDGTDYQETQYF
cdr3_nt: TGCGCCAGCACCCGGGACGGGACAGATTACCAAGAGACCCAGTACTTC
d_call: TRBD1
clone_size: few
v_call: TRBV5-1
j_call: TRBJ2-5

cdr3_aa: CASSRLAGGGDEQFF
cdr3_nt: TGTGCCAGCAGTCGACTAGCGGGAGGCGGGGATGAGCAGTTCTTC
d_call: TRBD2
clone_size: .
v_call: TRBV11-1
j_call: TRBJ2-1

cdr3_aa: CASSQGFYGYTF
cdr3_nt: TGTGCCAGCAGTCAGGGGTTCTATGGCTACACCTTC
d_call: .
clone_size: few
v_call: TRBV12-3/TRBV12-4
j_call: TRBJ1-2

cdr3_aa: CSARGLLAQETQYF
cdr3_nt: TGCAGTGCTAGGGGACTACTAGCTCAGGAGACCCAGTACTTC
d_call: TRBD2
clone_size: many
v_call: TRBV20-1
j_call: TRBJ2-5

cdr3_aa: CASSDDNEQYF
cdr3_nt: TGTGCCAGCAGTGACGATAACGAGCAGTACTTC
d_call: .
clone_size: many
v_call: TRBV25-1
j_call: TRBJ2-7

cdr3_aa: CASSLTLGGEQFF
cdr3_nt: TGTGCCAGCAGTTTAACACTAGGCGGTGAGCAGTTCTTC
d_call: .
clone_size: many
v_call: TRBV27
j_call: TRBJ2-1

cdr3_aa: CSARLPGQGLSPLHF
cdr3_nt: TGCAGTGCCCGACTCCCGGGACAGGGTCTCTCACCCCTCCACTTT
d_call: TRBD1
clone_size: few
v_call: TRBV20-1
j_call: TRBJ1-6

cdr3_aa: CAWSDLGAGAYNEQFF
cdr3_nt: TGTGCCTGGAGTGACTTAGGGGCGGGAGCTTACAATGAGCAGTTCTTC
d_call: TRBD2
clone_size: many
v_call: TRBV30
j_call: TRBJ2-1

cdr3_aa: CASSTEDRETQYF
cdr3_nt: TGTGCCAGCAGCACCGAGGACAGGGAGACCCAGTACTTC
d_call: TRBD1
clone_size: many
v_call: TRBV7-9
j_call: TRBJ2-5

cdr3_aa: CASSLRGVGNTIYF
cdr3_nt: TGTGCCAGCAGTTTAAGGGGGGTCGGAAACACCATATATTTT
d_call: .
clone_size: many
v_call: TRBV28
j_call: TRBJ1-3

cdr3_aa: CASSLRDDPHTF
cdr3_nt: TGTGCCAGCAGTCTCAGGGACGATCCACACACCTTC
d_call: .
clone_size: few
v_call: TRBV28
j_call: TRBJ1-2

cdr3_aa: CAGSHTPAGENTEAFF
cdr3_nt: TGCGCCGGCAGCCATACCCCGGCAGGGGAGAACACTGAAGCTTTCTTT
d_call: .
clone_size: .
v_call: TRBV4-1
j_call: TRBJ1-1

cdr3_aa: CASSFPETGELFF
cdr3_nt: TGTGCCAGCAGCTTCCCAGAGACCGGGGAGCTGTTTTTT
d_call: .
clone_size: many
v_call: TRBV7-2
j_call: TRBJ2-2

cdr3_aa: CASSQRTEGRNEQFF
cdr3_nt: TGTGCCAGCAGCCAACGAACGGAGGGGCGGAATGAGCAGTTCTTC
d_call: .
clone_size: few
v_call: TRBV3-1
j_call: TRBJ2-1

cdr3_aa: CASRASGYSYEQYF
cdr3_nt: TGTGCCAGCAGGGCTAGCGGATACTCCTACGAGCAGTACTTC
d_call: TRBD2
clone_size: .
v_call: TRBV2
j_call: TRBJ2-7

cdr3_aa: CASLTGAGNEQFF
cdr3_nt: TGTGCCAGCCTGACAGGCGCGGGGAATGAGCAGTTCTTC
d_call: .
clone_size: few
v_call: TRBV6-1
j_call: TRBJ2-1

cdr3_aa: CASSQFDGSNEQFF
cdr3_nt: TGCGCCAGCAGCCAATTCGATGGGAGCAATGAGCAGTTCTTC
d_call: .
clone_size: few
v_call: TRBV4-1
j_call: TRBJ2-1

cdr3_aa: CASSLGWGSGANVLTF
cdr3_nt: TGTGCCAGCAGTCTCGGTTGGGGTTCTGGGGCCAACGTCCTGACTTTC
d_call: .
clone_size: few
v_call: TRBV27
j_call: TRBJ2-6